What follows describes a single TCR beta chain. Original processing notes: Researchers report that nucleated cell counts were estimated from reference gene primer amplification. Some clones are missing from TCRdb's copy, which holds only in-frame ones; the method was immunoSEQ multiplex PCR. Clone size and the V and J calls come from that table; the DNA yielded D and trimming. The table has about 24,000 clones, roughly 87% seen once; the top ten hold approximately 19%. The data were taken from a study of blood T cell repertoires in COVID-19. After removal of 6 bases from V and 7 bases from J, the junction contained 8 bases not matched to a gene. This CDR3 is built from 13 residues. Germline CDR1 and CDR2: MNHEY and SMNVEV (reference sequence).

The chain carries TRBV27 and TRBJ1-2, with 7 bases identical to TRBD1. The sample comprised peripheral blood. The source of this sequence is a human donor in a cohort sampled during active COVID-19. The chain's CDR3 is CASRPPGGPGYTF. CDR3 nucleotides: TGTGCCAGCAGGCCGCCAGGGGGTCCTGGCTACACCTTC.